One and the same sample provided the 25 T cell receptor beta chains below, sequenced in a study of blood T cell repertoires in COVID-19. Here immunoSEQ multiplex PCR was the method, and the copy in TCRdb shows in-frame clones only, minus some. The sample lists around 220,000 clones; about 85% were seen once. Source material: PBMCs or T cells enriched from blood (not recorded which). These receptors came from a woman in her 30s with acute COVID-19.

This rearrangement joins TRBV4-1 to TRBJ1-5; D is ambiguous. Trimming removed 4 bases from V and 0 bases from J, with 10 bases in between. This CDR3 comprises 15 residues. Per germline, CDR1 MGHRA and CDR2 YSYEKL. In nucleotides, the CDR3 is TGCGCCAGCAGCCCCGTCATACTTAGCAATCAGCCCCAGCATTTT. This sequence encodes CASSPVILSNQPQHF.

The V gene is TRBV28, the J gene TRBJ1-2; a possible D gene is TRBD1 (6 bases). The length of the CDR3 is 13 residues. Per germline, CDR1 MDHEN and CDR2 SYDVKM. V was shortened by 7 bases and J by 3 bases, with 12 bases between the two germline ends. CDR3 loop: CASTAGGHYGYTF. CDR3 in DNA: TGTGCCAGCACCGCCGGGGGGCACTATGGCTACACCTTC.

V is TRBV6-5 and J is TRBJ1-5; 8 bases line up with TRBD1. Trimming took 8 bases from V and 9 from J; bases not matched to a gene: 12. The length of the CDR3 is 14 residues. Germline lookup yields CDR1 MNHEY and CDR2 SVGAGI. This CDR3 reads CASRNPDRVSPQHF. In DNA, the CDR3 is TGTGCCAGCCGAAACCCGGACAGGGTTTCGCCCCAGCATTTT.

The V and J genes are TRBV2 and TRBJ1-1, with D possibly matching TRBD1 (5 bases). The CDR3 runs to 14 residues. Germline-derived CDR1 and CDR2 are SNHLY and FYNNEI. V was cut by 6 bases and J by 4 bases, with 15 bases left in between. The CDR3 bases are TGTGCCAGCAGCTTGGGCCAGGGCTTCACTGAAGCTTTCTTT. Protein sequence: CASSLGQGFTEAFF.

The V and J genes are TRBV28 and TRBJ2-1; TRBD2 agrees at 8 bases. V lost 7 bases and J lost 0; bases outside the gene matches: 5. Germline CDR1 and CDR2: MDHEN and SYDVKM. The length of the CDR3 is 15 residues. CDR3 residues: CASTRGGSSYNEQFF. Here the CDR3 DNA reads TGTGCCAGCACCCGGGGGGGCAGCTCCTACAATGAGCAGTTCTTC.

This clone was observed a few times. This chain joins TRBV2 and TRBJ1-5; D is possibly TRBD1 (6 bases). Germline V lookup: CDR1 SNHLY, CDR2 FYNNEI. The V end was cut by 0 bases, the J end by 8 bases, with 11 bases between. The CDR3 is 14 amino acids. CDR3 sequence reads: CASSEAPQGKPQHF. CDR3 in DNA: TGTGCCAGCAGTGAAGCACCTCAGGGGAAGCCCCAGCATTTT.

This clone appeared a single time. The chain joins TRBV15 to TRBJ2-1, with 8 positions matching TRBD1. CDR1 is LNHNV, CDR2 YYDKDF, per germline (reference sequence). The CDR3 covers 13 residues. Trimming cost V 2 bases and J 8 bases; bases outside gene matches: 2. In DNA, the CDR3 is TGTGCCACCAGCAGACACAGGGGGGATGAGCAGTTCTTC. Translation: CATSRHRGDEQFF.

This chain connects TRBV16 to TRBJ1-2; no reliable D call. Trimming took 1 base from V and 6 from J, leaving 9 bases between them. Germline V gene lookup returns CDR1 KGHSY and CDR2 FQNENV. This CDR3 spans 13 amino acids. CDR3 in amino acids: CASSQFAHNGYTF. In nucleotides, the CDR3 is TGTGCCAGCAGCCAATTCGCCCACAATGGCTACACCTTC.

The chain combines TRBV18 with TRBJ2-5; D may be TRBD2 (6 bases). The CDR3 totals 15 residues. The germline V and J ends were trimmed by 4 bases and 2 bases, with 14 bases remaining between them. In germline, CDR1 is KGHSH, CDR2 LQKENI. The CDR3 DNA reads as TGTGCCAGCTCACGAGCGGGTAATGGTCAAGAGACCCAGTACTTC. Translating gives CASSRAGNGQETQYF.

This clone has a single count. CDR3 protein: CASSLSVFGGGQDEQFF. CDR3 DNA: TGCGCCAGCAGCTTGTCCGTCTTCGGGGGAGGGCAGGATGAGCAGTTCTTC. The chain has TRBV5-1 and TRBJ2-1; 7 nucleotides match TRBD2. The J segment lost 8 bases and the V segment lost 1 base, leaving 15 bases of the junction unmatched. The CDR3 runs 17 residues. Germline V gene sequence: CDR1 SGHRS, CDR2 YFSETQ.

The V call is TRBV6-5, the J call TRBJ1-1, with 7 bases that match TRBD1. Per germline, CDR1 MNHEY and CDR2 SVGAGI. This CDR3 spans 15 amino acids. Trimming at V came to 6 bases and at J to 0 bases, leaving 7 bases not matched to a gene. The CDR3 DNA reads as TGTGCCAGCAGAGACAGGGCAGACATGAACACTGAAGCTTTCTTT. Translated: CASRDRADMNTEAFF.

The V and J genes are TRBV19 and TRBJ2-1, with TRBD2 matching over 13 bases. From germline, CDR1 is LNHDA and CDR2 SQIVND (reference sequence). The CDR3 loop spans 16 amino acids. V lost 5 bases to trimming and J lost 12 bases; unmatched junction nucleotides: 13. The CDR3 nucleotides are TGTGCCAGTAGTTCAGGGGAAGGACTAGCGGGGGAGATGCAGTTCTTC. It codes for CASSSGEGLAGEMQFF.

The rearrangement links TRBV5-1 to TRBJ2-3, with a possible D match to TRBD1 (5 bases). This CDR3 comprises 15 residues. Germline lookup yields CDR1 SGHRS and CDR2 YFSETQ. V dropped 1 base and J dropped 1 base, with 10 bases sitting between them. CDR3 nucleotide sequence: TGCGCCAGCAGCTTGATGGGGCAGGGCACAGATACGCAGTATTTT. This codes for CASSLMGQGTDTQYF.

In nucleotides, the CDR3 is TGTGCCAGCAGCTTAACTCCAGGGTTGAACACTGAAGCTTTCTTT. This encodes CASSLTPGLNTEAFF. The V call is TRBV7-3, the J call TRBJ1-1; perhaps TRBD1 as D (5 bases). V lost 0 bases, J lost 0 bases, and 8 bases lay in between. The CDR3 totals 15 residues. CDR1 and CDR2 (germline): SGHTA, FQGTGA.

The genes are TRBV28 and TRBJ2-1; 11 positions agree with TRBD2. The V gene end was trimmed by 5 bases and the J gene end by 4 bases; junction bases not matched to a gene: 4. In germline, CDR1 is MDHEN, CDR2 SYDVKM. The CDR3 runs 15 residues. The CDR3 DNA is TGTGCCAGCAGTGCGGGACTAGCGGTTTACAATGAGCAGTTCTTC. It translates to CASSAGLAVYNEQFF. Filled out from reference TRBV28 and TRBJ2-1, the complete variable domain reads DVKVTQSSRYLVKRTGEKVFLECVQDMDHENMFWYRQDPGLGLRLIYFSYDVKMKEKGDIPEGYSVSREKKERFSLILESASTNQTSMYLCASSAGLAVYNEQFFGPGTRLTVL.

There are a few counts of this clone. For the CDR3, the DNA is TGTGCCAGCAGATTTTTTAGCGGGAGCGACACCGGGGAGCTGTTTTTT. It is translated as CASRFFSGSDTGELFF. The chain joins TRBV7-2 to TRBJ2-2; 9 bases fit TRBD2. CDR1 and CDR2 (germline): SGHTA, FQGNSA. There are 16 residues in the CDR3. Losses at the gene ends were 6 bases for V and 3 bases for J; bases not matched to a gene: 8.

The chain uses TRBV28 and TRBJ2-2, with a possible D match to TRBD2 (5 bases). Trimming left V 3 bases short and J 1 base short, with 6 bases between. CDR1 and CDR2 (germline): MDHEN, SYDVKM. CDR3 size: 14 residues. In DNA, the CDR3 is TGTGCCAGCAGTTTCAGCGGGAACACCGGGGAGCTGTTTTTT. Translation: CASSFSGNTGELFF.

V and J are TRBV13 and TRBJ1-1; 12 nucleotides agree with TRBD1. In germline, CDR1 is PRHDT, CDR2 FYEKMQ (reference sequence). The CDR3 is made up of 13 amino acids. V was pared by 5 bases and J by 8 bases, with 3 bases of the junction left unmatched. The CDR3 DNA sequence: TGTGCCAGCAGCGGGACAGGGGGCGAGGAAGCTTTCTTT. This codes for CASSGTGGEEAFF.

J is TRBJ1-5 and V is TRBV5-5, with a weak D call TRBD1 (5 bases). Trimming removed 4 bases at V and 0 bases at J, with 11 bases between. The CDR3 totals 15 residues. Germline V gene data show CDR1 as SGHKS and CDR2 as YYEKEE (reference sequence). CDR3 in amino acids: CASSLTDYSNQPQHF. CDR3 nucleotide sequence: TGTGCCAGCAGCCTGACAGATTATAGCAATCAGCCCCAGCATTTT. The full variable domain, completed using reference TRBV5-5 and TRBJ1-5, is DAGVTQSPTHLIKTRGQQVTLRCSPISGHKSVSWYQQVLGQGPQFIFQYYEKEERGRGNFPDRFSARQFPNYSSELNVNALLLGDSALYLCASSLTDYSNQPQHFGDGTRLSIL.

This clone was recorded once. This rearrangement joins TRBV7-9 to TRBJ2-5, with TRBD1 identical over 7 bases. The V gene's germline CDR1 is SEHNR and CDR2 FQNEAQ (reference sequence). V shed 5 bases, J shed 3 bases, and the junction held 3 bases outside the gene matches. The CDR3 extends over 13 amino acids. For the CDR3, the DNA is TGTGCCAGCAGCCGTGGACAGGAAGAGACCCAGTACTTC. Its protein product is CASSRGQEETQYF.

This clone was detected only a few times. The rearrangement uses TRBV12-3 or TRBV12-4 and TRBJ1-4, with D perhaps matching TRBD1 (5 bases). Trimming cost V 5 bases and J 4 bases, with 8 bases left between them. CDR3 size: 13 residues. DNA of the CDR3: TGTGCCAGCAGTAGGGGTATTAATGAAAAACTGTTTTTT. Translation: CASSRGINEKLFF.

There are a few counts of this clone. This chain uses TRBV7-8 with TRBJ1-2; 8 nucleotides agree with TRBD1. Germline V gives CDR1 SGHVS, CDR2 FQNEAQ. The length of the CDR3 is 14 residues. V lost 1 base to trimming and J lost 4 bases; unmatched junction nucleotides: 2. CDR3 nucleotide sequence: TGTGCCAGCAGCTTAGGGGACAGGACCTATGGCTACACCTTC. It is translated as CASSLGDRTYGYTF.

The chain has TRBV15 and TRBJ2-1; TRBD1 matches 9 bases. This CDR3 comprises 15 residues. Germline V gene lookup returns CDR1 LNHNV and CDR2 YYDKDF (reference sequence). V dropped 3 bases and J dropped 9; count of bases not matched to a gene: 9. The chain's CDR3 is CATSRSRQGVVEQFF. The DNA for the CDR3 is TGTGCCACCAGCAGGTCGCGACAGGGGGTGGTTGAGCAGTTCTTC.

This clone was found once. The V and J genes are TRBV6-5 and TRBJ2-1, with 9 bases that match TRBD1. This CDR3 is built from 16 residues. V dropped 0 bases and J dropped 2; count of bases not matched to a gene: 2. In germline, CDR1 is MNHEY, CDR2 SVGAGI. CDR3 region: CASSYSGQGTYNEQFF. CDR3 DNA: TGTGCCAGCAGTTACTCGGGACAGGGAACCTACAATGAGCAGTTCTTC.

The rearrangement uses TRBV7-3 and TRBJ1-1, with TRBD1 matching 9 bases. This CDR3 is 15 amino acids long. CDR1 is SGHTA, CDR2 FQGTGA, per germline. V shed 7 bases, J shed 3 bases, and the junction held 9 bases outside the gene matches. CDR3 residues: CASTPGQGFYTEAFF. Written as DNA, the CDR3 is TGTGCCAGCACCCCGGGACAGGGTTTTTACACTGAAGCTTTCTTT.